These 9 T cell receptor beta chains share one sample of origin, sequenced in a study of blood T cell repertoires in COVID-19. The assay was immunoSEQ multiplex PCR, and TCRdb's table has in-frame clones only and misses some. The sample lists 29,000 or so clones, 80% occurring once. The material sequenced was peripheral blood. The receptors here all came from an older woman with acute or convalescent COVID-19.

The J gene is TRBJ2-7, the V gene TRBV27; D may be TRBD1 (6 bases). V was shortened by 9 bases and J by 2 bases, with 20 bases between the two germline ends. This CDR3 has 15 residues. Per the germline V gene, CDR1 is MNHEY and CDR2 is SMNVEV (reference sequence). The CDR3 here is CASSIQGEPAYEQYF. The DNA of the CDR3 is TGTGCCAGTTCGATACAGGGAGAACCTGCCTACGAGCAGTACTTC.

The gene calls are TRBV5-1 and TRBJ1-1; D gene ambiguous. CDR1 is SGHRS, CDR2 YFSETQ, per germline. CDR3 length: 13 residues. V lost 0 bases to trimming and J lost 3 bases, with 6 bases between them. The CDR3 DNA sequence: TGCGCCAGCAGCTTGGCCGGGGACACTGAAGCTTTCTTT. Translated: CASSLAGDTEAFF.

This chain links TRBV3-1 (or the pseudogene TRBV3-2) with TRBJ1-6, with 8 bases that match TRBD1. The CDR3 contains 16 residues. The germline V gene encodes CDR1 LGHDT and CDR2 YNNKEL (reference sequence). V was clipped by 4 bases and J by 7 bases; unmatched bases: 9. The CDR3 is CASSLPRTGRNSPLHF. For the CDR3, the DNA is TGTGCCAGCAGCCTCCCAAGGACAGGGCGAAATTCACCCCTCCACTTT.

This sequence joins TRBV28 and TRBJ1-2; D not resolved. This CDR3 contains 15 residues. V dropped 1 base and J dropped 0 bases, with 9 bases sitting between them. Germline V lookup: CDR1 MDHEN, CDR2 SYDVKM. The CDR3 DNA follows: TGTGCCAGCAGTTTATATGCGAGCTCTAACTATGGCTACACCTTC. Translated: CASSLYASSNYGYTF.

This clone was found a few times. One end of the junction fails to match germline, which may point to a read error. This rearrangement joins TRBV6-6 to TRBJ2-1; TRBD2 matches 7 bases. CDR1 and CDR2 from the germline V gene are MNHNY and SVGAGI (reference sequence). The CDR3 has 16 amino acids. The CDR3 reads CASSYSSGVRGNEQFF. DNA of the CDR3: TGTGCCAGCAGCTACTCAAGCGGGGTTCGGGGCAATGAGCAGTTCTTC.

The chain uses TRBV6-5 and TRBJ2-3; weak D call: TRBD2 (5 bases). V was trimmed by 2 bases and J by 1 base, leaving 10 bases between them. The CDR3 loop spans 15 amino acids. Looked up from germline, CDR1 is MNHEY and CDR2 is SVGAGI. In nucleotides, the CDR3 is TGTGCCAGCAGTTACCGGGGAGTTCGCACAGATACGCAGTATTTT. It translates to CASSYRGVRTDTQYF.

CDR3 loop: CASSRRAGVSAGELFF. In nucleotides, the CDR3 is TGTGCCAGCAGCCGCCGGGCGGGAGTATCGGCCGGGGAGCTGTTTTTT. This chain joins TRBV7-9 and TRBJ2-2, with 7 bases that match TRBD2. The CDR3 contains 16 residues. CDR1 SEHNR and CDR2 FQNEAQ come from the germline V gene (reference sequence). The trim removed 5 bases at V and 6 bases at J, leaving 12 bases unmatched.

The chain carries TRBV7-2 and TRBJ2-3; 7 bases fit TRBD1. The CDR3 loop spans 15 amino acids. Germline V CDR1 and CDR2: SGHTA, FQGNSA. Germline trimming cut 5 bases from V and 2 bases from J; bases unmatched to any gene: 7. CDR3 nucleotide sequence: TGTGCCAGCAGCCCCCGGGACAGATACACAGATACGCAGTATTTT. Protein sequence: CASSPRDRYTDTQYF.

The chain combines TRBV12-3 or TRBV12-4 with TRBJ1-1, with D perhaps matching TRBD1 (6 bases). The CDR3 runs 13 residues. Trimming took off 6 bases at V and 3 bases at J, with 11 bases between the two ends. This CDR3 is CASSPGGHTEAFF. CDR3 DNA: TGTGCCAGCAGCCCGGGGGGGCACACTGAAGCTTTCTTT.